Listed below are T cell receptor beta chains from one sample, sequenced in a study of metastatic and nonmetastatic thyroid tumors. With MiXCR, TCRdb called clones anew from the PCR reads. The data contain about 38,000 clones, approximately 30% of them singletons. Material for sequencing was blood. These receptors were collected from a male donor with papillary thyroid cancer or a benign thyroid nodule (not recorded which). Some clones in this sample may be carry-over from other donors' samples. The CDR3 runs from the conserved cysteine through the conserved F or W. D genes are given only for firm matches. Clone size is given for some rows only: seen once, a few or many times, or a class if the clone is expanded.

CDR3 protein: CSDQLAGRSNSPLHF; CDR3 DNA: TGCAGTGATCAACTCGCAGGACGGAGCAATTCACCCCTCCACTTT; D gene: -; J gene: TRBJ1-6; clone size: -; V gene: TRBV20-1
CDR3 protein: CASSDQVEQYF; CDR3 DNA: TGTGCCAGCAGCGATCAAGTCGAGCAGTACTTC; D gene: -; J gene: TRBJ2-7; clone size: -; V gene: TRBV6-1
CDR3 protein: CASSPSHYEQYF; CDR3 DNA: TGTGCCAGCAGCCCTAGCCACTACGAGCAGTACTTC; D gene: -; J gene: TRBJ2-7; clone size: -; V gene: TRBV28
CDR3 protein: CATSRDATGAYGYTF; CDR3 DNA: TGTGCCACCAGCAGAGACGCGACAGGGGCCTATGGCTACACCTTC; D gene: TRBD1; J gene: TRBJ1-2; clone size: -; V gene: TRBV15
CDR3 protein: CASSEEWAGGNQPQHF; CDR3 DNA: TGTGCCAGCAGTGAAGAGTGGGCAGGGGGCAATCAGCCCCAGCATTTT; D gene: -; J gene: TRBJ1-5; clone size: -; V gene: TRBV6-1
CDR3 protein: CASSDRDSYGYTF; CDR3 DNA: TGTGCCAGCAGTGACAGGGACAGCTATGGCTACACCTTC; D gene: TRBD1; J gene: TRBJ1-2; clone size: -; V gene: TRBV2
CDR3 protein: CASSYGQGNSPLHF; CDR3 DNA: TGTGCCAGCAGTTACGGACAGGGAAATTCACCCCTCCACTTT; D gene: TRBD1; J gene: TRBJ1-6; clone size: medium-sized; V gene: TRBV28
CDR3 protein: CASSFVAGFRTDTQYF; CDR3 DNA: TGTGCCAGCAGTTTTGTGGCGGGGTTTCGCACAGATACGCAGTATTTT; D gene: -; J gene: TRBJ2-3; clone size: few; V gene: TRBV28
CDR3 protein: CSARAGPGQGYEQYF; CDR3 DNA: TGCAGTGCTAGAGCAGGGCCGGGACAGGGTTACGAGCAGTACTTC; D gene: TRBD1; J gene: TRBJ2-7; clone size: -; V gene: TRBV20-1
CDR3 protein: CSARGENNSPLHF; CDR3 DNA: TGCAGTGCTAGGGGGGAAAATAATTCACCCCTCCACTTT; D gene: -; J gene: TRBJ1-6; clone size: -; V gene: TRBV20-1
CDR3 protein: CAISSRTSGSTDTQYF; CDR3 DNA: TGTGCCATTAGCTCCCGGACTAGCGGGAGCACAGATACGCAGTATTTT; D gene: TRBD2; J gene: TRBJ2-3; clone size: -; V gene: TRBV11-2
CDR3 protein: CASSSSRTGEGTQYF; CDR3 DNA: TGTGCCAGCAGCAGCTCTAGGACAGGGGAAGGGACCCAGTACTTC; D gene: TRBD1; J gene: TRBJ2-5; clone size: many; V gene: TRBV27
CDR3 protein: CASSLSAGTLDEQYF; CDR3 DNA: TGTGCCAGCAGCTTAAGTGCGGGGACCCTCGACGAGCAGTACTTC; D gene: -; J gene: TRBJ2-7; clone size: many; V gene: TRBV11-2
CDR3 protein: CASRAREGKTQYF; CDR3 DNA: TGTGCCAGCAGGGCGCGGGAGGGAAAGACCCAGTACTTC; D gene: TRBD2; J gene: TRBJ2-5; clone size: -; V gene: TRBV2
CDR3 protein: CASSRTENTEAFF; CDR3 DNA: TGCGCCAGCAGCCGGACAGAGAACACTGAAGCTTTCTTT; D gene: -; J gene: TRBJ1-1; clone size: -; V gene: TRBV4-3
CDR3 protein: CASRIVQGHGYTF; CDR3 DNA: TGTGCCAGCAGAATCGTACAGGGGCACGGCTACACCTTC; D gene: TRBD1; J gene: TRBJ1-2; clone size: few; V gene: TRBV28
CDR3 protein: CASSPPGLADTDTQYF; CDR3 DNA: TGTGCCAGCTCACCACCGGGACTAGCGGATACAGATACGCAGTATTTT; D gene: TRBD2; J gene: TRBJ2-3; clone size: many; V gene: TRBV18
CDR3 protein: CASRQVPSYEQYF; CDR3 DNA: TGTGCCAGCAGGCAGGTACCGTCCTACGAGCAGTACTTC; D gene: -; J gene: TRBJ2-7; clone size: few; V gene: TRBV6-1